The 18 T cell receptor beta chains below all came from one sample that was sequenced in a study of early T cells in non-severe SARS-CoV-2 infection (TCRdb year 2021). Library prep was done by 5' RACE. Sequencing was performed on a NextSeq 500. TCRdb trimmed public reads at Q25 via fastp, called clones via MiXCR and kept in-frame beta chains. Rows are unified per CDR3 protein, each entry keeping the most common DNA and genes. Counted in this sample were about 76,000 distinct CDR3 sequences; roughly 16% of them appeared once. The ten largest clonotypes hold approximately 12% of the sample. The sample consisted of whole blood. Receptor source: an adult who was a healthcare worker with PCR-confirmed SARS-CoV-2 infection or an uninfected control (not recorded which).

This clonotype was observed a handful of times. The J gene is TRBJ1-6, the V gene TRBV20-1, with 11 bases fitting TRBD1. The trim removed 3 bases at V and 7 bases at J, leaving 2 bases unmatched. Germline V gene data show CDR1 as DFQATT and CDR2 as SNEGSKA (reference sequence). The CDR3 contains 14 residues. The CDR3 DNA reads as TGCAGTGCTAGGGGGGACAGGGGGAATTCACCCCTCCACTTT. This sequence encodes CSARGDRGNSPLHF.

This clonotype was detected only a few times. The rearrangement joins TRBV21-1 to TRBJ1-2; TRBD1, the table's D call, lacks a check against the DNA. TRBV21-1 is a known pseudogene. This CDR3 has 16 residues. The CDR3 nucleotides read TGTGCCAGCAAACGAAATTACAGGGATATCGTTGATGGCTACACCTTC. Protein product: CASKRNYRDIVDGYTF.

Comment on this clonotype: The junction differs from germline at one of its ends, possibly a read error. CDR3 residues: CATGEAGVGELFF. CDR3 DNA: TGTGCCACCGGTGAAGCGGGAGTCGGGGAGCTGTTTTTT. The chain joins TRBV24-1 to TRBJ2-2; 8 nucleotides agree with TRBD2. CDR3 length equals 13 residues. Germline CDR1 and CDR2: KGHDR and SFDVKD.

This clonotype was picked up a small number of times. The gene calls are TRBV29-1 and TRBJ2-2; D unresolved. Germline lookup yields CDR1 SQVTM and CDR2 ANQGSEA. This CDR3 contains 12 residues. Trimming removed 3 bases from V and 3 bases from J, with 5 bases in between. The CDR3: CSVDGDTGELFF. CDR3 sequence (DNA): TGCAGCGTTGACGGTGACACCGGGGAGCTGTTTTTT.

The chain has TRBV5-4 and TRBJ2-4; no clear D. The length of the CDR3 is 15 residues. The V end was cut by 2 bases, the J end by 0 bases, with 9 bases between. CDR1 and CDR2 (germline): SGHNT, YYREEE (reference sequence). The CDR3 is CASSFGYLAKNIQYF. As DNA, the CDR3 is TGTGCCAGCAGCTTCGGATACCTAGCCAAAAACATTCAGTACTTC.

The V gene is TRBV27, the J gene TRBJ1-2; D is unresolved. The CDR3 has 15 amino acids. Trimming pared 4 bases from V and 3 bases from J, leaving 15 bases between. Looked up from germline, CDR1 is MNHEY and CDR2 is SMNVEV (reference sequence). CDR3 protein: CASSSTQRLYYGYTF. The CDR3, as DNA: TGTGCCAGCAGTTCGACCCAGAGGCTCTACTATGGCTACACCTTC.

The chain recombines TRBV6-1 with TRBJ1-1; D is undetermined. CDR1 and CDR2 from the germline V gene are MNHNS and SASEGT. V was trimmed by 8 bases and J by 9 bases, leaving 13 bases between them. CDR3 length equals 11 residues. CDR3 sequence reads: CASRPTGKAFF. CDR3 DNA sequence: TGTGCCAGCCGACCGACGGGAAAAGCTTTCTTT.

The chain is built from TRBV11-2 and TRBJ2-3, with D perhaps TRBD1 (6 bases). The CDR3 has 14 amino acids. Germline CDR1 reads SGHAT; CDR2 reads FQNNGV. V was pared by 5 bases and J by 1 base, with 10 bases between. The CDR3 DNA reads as TGTGCCAGCAGCCTACAGGGAGGCACAGATACGCAGTATTTT. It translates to CASSLQGGTDTQYF.

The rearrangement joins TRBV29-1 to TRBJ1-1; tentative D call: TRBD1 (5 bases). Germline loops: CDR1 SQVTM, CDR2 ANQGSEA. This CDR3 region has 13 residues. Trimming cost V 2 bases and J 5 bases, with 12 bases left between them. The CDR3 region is CSVERVEGTEAFF. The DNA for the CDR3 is TGCAGCGTTGAAAGGGTCGAGGGGACTGAAGCTTTCTTT.

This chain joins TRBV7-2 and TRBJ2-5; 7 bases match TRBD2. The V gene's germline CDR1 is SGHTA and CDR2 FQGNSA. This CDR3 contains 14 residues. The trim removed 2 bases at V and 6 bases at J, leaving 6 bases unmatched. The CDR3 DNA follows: TGTGCCAGCAGCTTAAGCGGGCGGGAGAAGACCCAGTACTTC. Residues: CASSLSGREKTQYF.

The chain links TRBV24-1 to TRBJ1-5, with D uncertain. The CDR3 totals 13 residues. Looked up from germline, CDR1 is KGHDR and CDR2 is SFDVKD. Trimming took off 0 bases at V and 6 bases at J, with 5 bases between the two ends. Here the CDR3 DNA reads TGTGCCACCAGTGATTTGCAAGGTCAGCCCCAGCATTTT. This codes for CATSDLQGQPQHF.

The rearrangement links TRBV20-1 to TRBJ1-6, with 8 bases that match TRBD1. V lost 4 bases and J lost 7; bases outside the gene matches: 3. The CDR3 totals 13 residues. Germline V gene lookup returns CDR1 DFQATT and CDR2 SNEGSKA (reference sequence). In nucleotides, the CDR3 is TGCAGTGCTACGACAGGGGTAAATTCACCCCTCCACTTT. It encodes CSATTGVNSPLHF.

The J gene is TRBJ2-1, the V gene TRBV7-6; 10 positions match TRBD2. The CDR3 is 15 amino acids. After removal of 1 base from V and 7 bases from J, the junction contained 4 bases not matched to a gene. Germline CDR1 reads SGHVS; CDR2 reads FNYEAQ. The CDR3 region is CASSLVSGRANEQFF. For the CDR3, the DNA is TGTGCCAGCAGCTTAGTCAGCGGGAGGGCGAATGAGCAGTTCTTC.

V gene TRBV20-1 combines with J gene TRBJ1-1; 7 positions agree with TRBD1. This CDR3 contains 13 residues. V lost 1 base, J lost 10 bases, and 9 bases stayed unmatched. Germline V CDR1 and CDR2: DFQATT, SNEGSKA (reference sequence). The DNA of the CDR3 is TGCAGTGCTAGAGTTGAGGGGGCGCTTGGAGCTTTCTTT. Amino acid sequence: CSARVEGALGAFF.

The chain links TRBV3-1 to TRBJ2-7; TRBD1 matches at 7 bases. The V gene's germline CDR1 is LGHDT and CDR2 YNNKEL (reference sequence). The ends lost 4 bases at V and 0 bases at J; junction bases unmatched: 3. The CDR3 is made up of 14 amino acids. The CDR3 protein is CASSPDRFSYEQYF. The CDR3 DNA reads TGTGCCAGCAGCCCGGACAGGTTCTCCTACGAGCAGTACTTC.

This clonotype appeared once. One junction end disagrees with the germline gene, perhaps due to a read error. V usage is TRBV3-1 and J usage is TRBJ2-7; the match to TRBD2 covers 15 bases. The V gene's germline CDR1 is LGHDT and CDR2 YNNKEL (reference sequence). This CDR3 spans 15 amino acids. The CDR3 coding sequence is TGTGCCAGCAGCCACGCGGGACTAGCGGGAGGTTCAATCCACTTC. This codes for CASSHAGLAGGSIHF.

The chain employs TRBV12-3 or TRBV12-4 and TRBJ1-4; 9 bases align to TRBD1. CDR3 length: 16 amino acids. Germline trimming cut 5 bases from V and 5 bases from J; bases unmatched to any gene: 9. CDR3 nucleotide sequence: TGTGCCAGCAGTCCGCGCTCGACAGGGGGGAATGAAAAACTGTTTTTT. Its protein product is CASSPRSTGGNEKLFF.

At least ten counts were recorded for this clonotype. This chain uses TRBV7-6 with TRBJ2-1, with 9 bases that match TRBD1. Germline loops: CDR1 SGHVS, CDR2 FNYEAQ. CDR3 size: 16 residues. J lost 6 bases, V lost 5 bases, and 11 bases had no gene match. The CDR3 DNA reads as TGTGCCAGCAGCCCCCAGACAGGGGGTTACTTCAATGAGCAGTTCTTC. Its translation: CASSPQTGGYFNEQFF.